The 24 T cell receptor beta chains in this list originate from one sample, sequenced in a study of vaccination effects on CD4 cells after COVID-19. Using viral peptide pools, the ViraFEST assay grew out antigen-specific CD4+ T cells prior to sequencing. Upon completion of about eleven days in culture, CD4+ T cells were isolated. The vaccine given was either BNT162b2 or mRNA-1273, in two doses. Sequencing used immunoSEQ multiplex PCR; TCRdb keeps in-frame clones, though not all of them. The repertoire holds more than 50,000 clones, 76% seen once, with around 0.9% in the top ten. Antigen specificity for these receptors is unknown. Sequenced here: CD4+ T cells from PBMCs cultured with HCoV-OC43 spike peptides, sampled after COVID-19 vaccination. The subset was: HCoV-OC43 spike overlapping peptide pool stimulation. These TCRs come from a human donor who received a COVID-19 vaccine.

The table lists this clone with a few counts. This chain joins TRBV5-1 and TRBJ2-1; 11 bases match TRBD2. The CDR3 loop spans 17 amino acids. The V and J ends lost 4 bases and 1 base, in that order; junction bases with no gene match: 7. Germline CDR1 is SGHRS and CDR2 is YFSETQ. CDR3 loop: CASSLTSGGRSYNEQFF. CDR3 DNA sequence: TGCGCCAGCAGCCTTACTAGCGGGGGAAGGTCCTACAATGAGCAGTTCTTC.

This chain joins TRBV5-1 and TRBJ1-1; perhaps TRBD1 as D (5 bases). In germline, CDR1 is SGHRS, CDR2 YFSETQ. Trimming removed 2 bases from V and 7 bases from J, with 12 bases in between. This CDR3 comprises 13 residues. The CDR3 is CASSFTGAVEAFF. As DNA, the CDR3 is TGCGCCAGCAGCTTCACCGGGGCGGTTGAAGCTTTCTTT.

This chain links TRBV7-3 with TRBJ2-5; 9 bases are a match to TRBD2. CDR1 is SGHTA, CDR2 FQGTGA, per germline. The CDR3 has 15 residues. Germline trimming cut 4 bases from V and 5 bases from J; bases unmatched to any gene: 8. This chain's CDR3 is CASSYLRGGLETQYF. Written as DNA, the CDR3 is TGTGCCAGCAGCTACCTGCGGGGGGGCCTGGAGACCCAGTACTTC.

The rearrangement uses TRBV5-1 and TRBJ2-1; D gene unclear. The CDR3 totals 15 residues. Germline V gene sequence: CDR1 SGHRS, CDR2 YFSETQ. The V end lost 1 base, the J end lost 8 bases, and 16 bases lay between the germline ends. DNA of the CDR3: TGCGCCAGCAGCTTGTCGAGCCGCCCGGGCGATGAGCAGTTCTTC. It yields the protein CASSLSSRPGDEQFF.

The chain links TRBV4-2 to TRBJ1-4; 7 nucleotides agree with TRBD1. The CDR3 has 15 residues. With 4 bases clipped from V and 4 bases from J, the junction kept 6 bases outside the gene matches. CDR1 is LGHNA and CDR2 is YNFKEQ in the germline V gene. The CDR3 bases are TGTGCCAGCAGCCCCAACAGACAGGGTAATGAAAAACTGTTTTTT. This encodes CASSPNRQGNEKLFF.

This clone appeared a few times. The CDR3 DNA sequence: TGTGCCTGGAGTCGAGGGCGCTATGGCTACACCTTC. This encodes CAWSRGRYGYTF. The chain carries TRBV30 and TRBJ1-2; D uncertain. This CDR3 is built from 12 residues. Germline V lookup: CDR1 GTSNPN, CDR2 SVGIG (reference sequence). The V and J ends lost 2 bases and 4 bases respectively, with 8 bases between them.

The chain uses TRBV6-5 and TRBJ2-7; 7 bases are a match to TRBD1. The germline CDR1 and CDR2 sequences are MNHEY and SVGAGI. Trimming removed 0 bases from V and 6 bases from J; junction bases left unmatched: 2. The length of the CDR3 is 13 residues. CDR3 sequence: CASSYSRTGEQYV. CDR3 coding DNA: TGTGCCAGCAGTTACTCAAGGACAGGCGAGCAGTACGTC.

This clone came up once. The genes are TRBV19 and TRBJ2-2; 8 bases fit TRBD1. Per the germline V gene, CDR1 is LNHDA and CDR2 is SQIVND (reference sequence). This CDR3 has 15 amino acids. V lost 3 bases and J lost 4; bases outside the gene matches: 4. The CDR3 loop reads CASSIYTGGTGELFF. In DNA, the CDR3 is TGTGCCAGTAGTATCTATACAGGGGGCACCGGGGAGCTGTTTTTT.

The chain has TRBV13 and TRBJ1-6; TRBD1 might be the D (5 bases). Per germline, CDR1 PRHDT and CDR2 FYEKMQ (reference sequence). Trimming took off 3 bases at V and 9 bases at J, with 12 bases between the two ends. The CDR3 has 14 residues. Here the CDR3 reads CASSFGRGSSPLHF. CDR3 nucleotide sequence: TGTGCCAGCAGCTTTGGGAGGGGATCTTCACCCCTCCACTTT.

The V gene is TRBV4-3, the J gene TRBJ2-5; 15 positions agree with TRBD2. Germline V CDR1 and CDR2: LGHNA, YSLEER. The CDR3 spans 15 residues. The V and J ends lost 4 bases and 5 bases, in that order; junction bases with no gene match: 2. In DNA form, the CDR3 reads TGCGCCAGCAGCCTGGGACTAGCGGGGGGTGAGACCCAGTACTTC. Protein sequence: CASSLGLAGGETQYF.

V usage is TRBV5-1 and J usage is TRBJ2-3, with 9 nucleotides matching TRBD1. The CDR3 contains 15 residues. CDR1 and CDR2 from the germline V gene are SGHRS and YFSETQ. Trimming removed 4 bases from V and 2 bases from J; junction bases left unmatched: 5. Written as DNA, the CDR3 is TGCGCCAGCAGCCTACAGGGGGCGGTCACAGATACGCAGTATTTT. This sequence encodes CASSLQGAVTDTQYF.

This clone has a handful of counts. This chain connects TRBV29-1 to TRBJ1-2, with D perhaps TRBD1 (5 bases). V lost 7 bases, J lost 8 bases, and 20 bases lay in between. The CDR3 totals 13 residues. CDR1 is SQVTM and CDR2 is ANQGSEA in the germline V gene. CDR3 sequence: CSATREGSSGYTF. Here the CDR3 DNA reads TGCAGCGCGACCAGGGAGGGGTCATCGGGCTACACCTTC.

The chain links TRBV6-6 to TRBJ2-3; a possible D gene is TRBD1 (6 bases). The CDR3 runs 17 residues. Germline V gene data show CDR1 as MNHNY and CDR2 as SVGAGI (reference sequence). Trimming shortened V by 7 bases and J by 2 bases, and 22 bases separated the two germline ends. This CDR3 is CASTRSTGPKSTDTQYF. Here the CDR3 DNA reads TGTGCCAGCACCCGATCAACAGGGCCGAAATCCACAGATACGCAGTATTTT.

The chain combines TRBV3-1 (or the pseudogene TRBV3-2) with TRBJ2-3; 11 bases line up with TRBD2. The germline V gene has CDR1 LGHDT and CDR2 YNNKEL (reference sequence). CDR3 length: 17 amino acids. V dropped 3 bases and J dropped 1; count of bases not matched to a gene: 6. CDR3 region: CASSHHLAGGRTDTQYF. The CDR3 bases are TGTGCCAGCAGCCACCATCTAGCGGGGGGCCGCACAGATACGCAGTATTTT.

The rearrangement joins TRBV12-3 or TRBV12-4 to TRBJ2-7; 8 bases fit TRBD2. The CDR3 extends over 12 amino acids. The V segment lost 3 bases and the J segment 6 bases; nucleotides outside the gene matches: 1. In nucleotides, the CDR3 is TGTGCCAGCAGTTTTGCGGGGGGCGAGCAGTACGTC. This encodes CASSFAGGEQYV.

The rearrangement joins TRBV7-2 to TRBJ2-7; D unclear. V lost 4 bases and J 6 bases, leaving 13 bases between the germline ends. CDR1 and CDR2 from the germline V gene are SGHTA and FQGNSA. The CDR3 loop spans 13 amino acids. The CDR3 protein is CASSWRGSGEQYV. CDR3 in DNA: TGTGCCAGCAGCTGGCGAGGCTCCGGCGAGCAGTACGTC.

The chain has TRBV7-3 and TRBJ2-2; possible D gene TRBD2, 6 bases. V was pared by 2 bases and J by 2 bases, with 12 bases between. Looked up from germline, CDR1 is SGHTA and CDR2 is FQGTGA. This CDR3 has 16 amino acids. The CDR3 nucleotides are TGTGCCAGCAGCTTATTCGGACTACAAAACACCGGGGAGCTGTTTTTT. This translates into CASSLFGLQNTGELFF.

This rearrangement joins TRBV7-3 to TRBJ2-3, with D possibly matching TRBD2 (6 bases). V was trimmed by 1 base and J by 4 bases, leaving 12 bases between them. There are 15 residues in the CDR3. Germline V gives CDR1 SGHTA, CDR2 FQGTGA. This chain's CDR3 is CASSLMGLAPDTQYF. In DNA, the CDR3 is TGTGCCAGCAGCTTAATGGGCCTAGCGCCAGATACGCAGTATTTT.

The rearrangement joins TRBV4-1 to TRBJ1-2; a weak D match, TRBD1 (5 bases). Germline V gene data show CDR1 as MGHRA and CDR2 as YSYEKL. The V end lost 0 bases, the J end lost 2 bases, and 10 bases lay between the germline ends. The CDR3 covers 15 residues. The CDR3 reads CASSQDWTQNYGYTF. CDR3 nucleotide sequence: TGCGCCAGCAGCCAAGACTGGACACAAAACTATGGCTACACCTTC.

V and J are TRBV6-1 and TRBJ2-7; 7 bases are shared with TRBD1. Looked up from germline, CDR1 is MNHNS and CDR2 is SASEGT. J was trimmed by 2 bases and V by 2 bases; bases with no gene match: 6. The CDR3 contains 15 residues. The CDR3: CASSESRQGTYEQYV. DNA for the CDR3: TGTGCCAGCAGTGAATCCCGACAGGGTACCTACGAGCAGTACGTC.

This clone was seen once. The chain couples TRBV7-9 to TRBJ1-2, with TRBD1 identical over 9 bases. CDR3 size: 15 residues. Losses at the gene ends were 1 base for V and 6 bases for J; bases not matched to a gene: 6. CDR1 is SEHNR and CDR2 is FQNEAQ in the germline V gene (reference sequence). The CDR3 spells CASSLVYRDRDGYTF. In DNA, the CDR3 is TGTGCCAGCAGCTTAGTTTACCGGGACAGGGATGGCTACACCTTC.

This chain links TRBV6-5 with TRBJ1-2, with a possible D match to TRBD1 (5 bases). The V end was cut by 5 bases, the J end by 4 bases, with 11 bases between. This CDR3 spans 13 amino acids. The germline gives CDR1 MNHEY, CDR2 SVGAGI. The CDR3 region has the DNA TGTGCCAGCAGTACGGGGCTGATCTATGGCTACACCTTC. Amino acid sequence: CASSTGLIYGYTF.

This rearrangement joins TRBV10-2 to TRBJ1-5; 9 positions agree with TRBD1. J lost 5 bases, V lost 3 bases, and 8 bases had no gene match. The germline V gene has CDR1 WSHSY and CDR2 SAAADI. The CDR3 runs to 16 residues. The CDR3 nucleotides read TGCGCCAGCAGTGATTATGGGACAGGGCATTATCAGCCCCAGCATTTT. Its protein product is CASSDYGTGHYQPQHF.

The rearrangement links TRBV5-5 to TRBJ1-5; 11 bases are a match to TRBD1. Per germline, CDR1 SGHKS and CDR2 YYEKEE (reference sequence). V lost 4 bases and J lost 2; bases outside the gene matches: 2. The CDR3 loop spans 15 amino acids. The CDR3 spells CASSRDRGGNQPQHF. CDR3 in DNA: TGTGCCAGCAGCCGGGACAGGGGGGGCAATCAGCCCCAGCATTTT. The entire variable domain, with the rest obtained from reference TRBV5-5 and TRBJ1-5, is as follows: DAGVTQSPTHLIKTRGQQVTLRCSPISGHKSVSWYQQVLGQGPQFIFQYYEKEERGRGNFPDRFSARQFPNYSSELNVNALLLGDSALYLCASSRDRGGNQPQHFGDGTRLSIL.